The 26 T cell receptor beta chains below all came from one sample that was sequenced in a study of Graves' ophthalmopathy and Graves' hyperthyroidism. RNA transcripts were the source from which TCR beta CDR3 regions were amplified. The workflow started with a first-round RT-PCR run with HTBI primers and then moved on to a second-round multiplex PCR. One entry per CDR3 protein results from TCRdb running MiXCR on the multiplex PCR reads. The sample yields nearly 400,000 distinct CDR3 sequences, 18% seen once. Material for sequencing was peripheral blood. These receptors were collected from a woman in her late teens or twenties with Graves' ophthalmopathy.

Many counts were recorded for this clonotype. In DNA form, the CDR3 reads TGTGCCAGCAGTTTCGGCCAAAACACCGGGGAGCTGTTTTTT. Protein product: CASSFGQNTGELFF. The chain joins TRBV12-3 or TRBV12-4 to TRBJ2-2; D ambiguous. Trimming stripped 3 bases from V and 2 bases from J, with 7 bases between. The CDR3 sequence is 14 residues long.

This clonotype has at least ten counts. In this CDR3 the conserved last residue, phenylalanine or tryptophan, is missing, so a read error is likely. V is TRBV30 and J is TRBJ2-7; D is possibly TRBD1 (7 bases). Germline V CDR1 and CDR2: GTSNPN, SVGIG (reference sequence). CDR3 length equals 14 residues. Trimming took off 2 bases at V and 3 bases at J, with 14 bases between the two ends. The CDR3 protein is CAWSMGRGDYEQYS. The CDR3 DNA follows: TGTGCCTGGAGTATGGGCAGGGGGGACTACGAGCAGTACTCC.

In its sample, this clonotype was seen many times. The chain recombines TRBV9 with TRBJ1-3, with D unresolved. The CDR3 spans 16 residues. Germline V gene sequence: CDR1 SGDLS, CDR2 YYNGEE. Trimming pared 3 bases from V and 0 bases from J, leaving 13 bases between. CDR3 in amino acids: CASSAFSEVSGNTIYF. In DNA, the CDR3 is TGTGCCAGCAGCGCGTTCAGCGAAGTCTCTGGAAACACCATATATTTT. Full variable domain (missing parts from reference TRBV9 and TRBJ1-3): DSGVTQTPKHLITATGQRVTLRCSPRSGDLSVYWYQQSLDQGLQFLIQYYNGEERAKGNILERFSAQQFPDLHSELNLSSLELGDSALYFCASSAFSEVSGNTIYFGEGSWLTVV.

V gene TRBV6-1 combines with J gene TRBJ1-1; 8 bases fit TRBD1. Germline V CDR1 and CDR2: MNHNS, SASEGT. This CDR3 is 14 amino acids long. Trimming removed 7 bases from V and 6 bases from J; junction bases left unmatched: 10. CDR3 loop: CASTSGQGRAEAFF. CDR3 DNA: TGTGCCAGCACCTCTGGACAGGGTAGGGCTGAAGCTTTCTTT.

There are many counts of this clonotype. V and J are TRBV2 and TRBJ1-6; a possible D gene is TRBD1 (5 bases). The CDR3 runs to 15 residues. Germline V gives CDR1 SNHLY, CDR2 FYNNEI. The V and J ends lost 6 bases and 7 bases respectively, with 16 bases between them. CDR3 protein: CASRGTAGRNSPLHF. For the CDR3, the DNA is TGTGCCAGCAGGGGGACGGCAGGGCGCAATTCACCCCTCCACTTT.

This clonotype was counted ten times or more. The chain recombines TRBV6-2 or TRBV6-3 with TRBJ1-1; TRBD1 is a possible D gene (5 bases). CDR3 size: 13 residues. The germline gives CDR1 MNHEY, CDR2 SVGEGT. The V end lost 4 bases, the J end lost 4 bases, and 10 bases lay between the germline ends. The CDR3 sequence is CASSLGTFTEAFF. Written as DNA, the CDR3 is TGTGCCAGCAGTTTGGGGACGTTCACTGAAGCTTTCTTT.

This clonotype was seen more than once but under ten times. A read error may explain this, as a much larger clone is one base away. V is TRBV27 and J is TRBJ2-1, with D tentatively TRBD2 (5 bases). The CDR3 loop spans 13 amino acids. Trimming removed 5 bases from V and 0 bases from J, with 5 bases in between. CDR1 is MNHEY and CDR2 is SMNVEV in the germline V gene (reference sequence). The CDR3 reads CASSGSSYNEQFF. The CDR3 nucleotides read TGTGCCAGCAGTGGGAGCTCCTACAATGAGCAGTTCTTC.

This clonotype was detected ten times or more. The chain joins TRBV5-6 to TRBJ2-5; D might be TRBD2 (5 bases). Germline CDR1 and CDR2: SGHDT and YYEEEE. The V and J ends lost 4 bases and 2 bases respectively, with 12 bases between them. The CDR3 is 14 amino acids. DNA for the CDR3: TGTGCCAGCAGCGGAAATTCGGGGCAAGAGACCCAGTACTTC. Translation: CASSGNSGQETQYF. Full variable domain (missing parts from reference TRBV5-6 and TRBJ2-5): DAGVTQSPTHLIKTRGQQVTLRCSPKSGHDTVSWYQQALGQGPQFIFQYYEEEERQRGNFPDRFSGHQFPNYSSELNVNALLLGDSALYLCASSGNSGQETQYFGPGTRLLVL.

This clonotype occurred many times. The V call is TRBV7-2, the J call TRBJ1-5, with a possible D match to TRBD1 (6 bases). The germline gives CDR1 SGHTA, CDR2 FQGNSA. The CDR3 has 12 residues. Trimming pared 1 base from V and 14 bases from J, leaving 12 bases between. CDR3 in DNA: TGTGCCAGCAGCTTAGGTTTGGGGGACAAGCATTTT. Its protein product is CASSLGLGDKHF.

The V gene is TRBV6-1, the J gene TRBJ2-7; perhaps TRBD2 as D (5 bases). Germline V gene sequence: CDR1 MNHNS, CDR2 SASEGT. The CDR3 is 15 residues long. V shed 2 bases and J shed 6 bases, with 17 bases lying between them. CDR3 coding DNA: TGTGCCAGCAGTGAATTAGAGGGTCTTACTCGCGAGCAGTACTTC. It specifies CASSELEGLTREQYF.

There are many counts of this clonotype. CDR3 DNA: TGTGCCACCAGCAGAGATCCCCCCCGACTCATTGGGGGTACTGAAGCTTTCTTT. This sequence encodes CATSRDPPRLIGGTEAFF. This rearrangement joins TRBV15 to TRBJ1-1; TRBD1 might be the D (5 bases). CDR1 and CDR2 (germline): LNHNV, YYDKDF (reference sequence). Between the trimmed V and J ends, which lost 0 bases and 5 bases, there was a span of 22 bases. This CDR3 region has 18 residues.

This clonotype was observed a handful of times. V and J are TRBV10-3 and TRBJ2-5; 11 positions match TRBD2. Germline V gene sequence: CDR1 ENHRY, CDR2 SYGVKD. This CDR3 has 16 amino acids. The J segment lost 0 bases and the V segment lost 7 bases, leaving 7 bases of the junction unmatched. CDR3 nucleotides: TGTGCCATCACGGCTAGCGGGGGGCCCGACCAAGAGACCCAGTACTTC. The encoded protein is CAITASGGPDQETQYF.

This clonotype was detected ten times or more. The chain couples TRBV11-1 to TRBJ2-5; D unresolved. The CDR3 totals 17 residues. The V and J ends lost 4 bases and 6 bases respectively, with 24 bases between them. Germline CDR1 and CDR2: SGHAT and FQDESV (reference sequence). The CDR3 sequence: CASSSASPPVIVKTQYF. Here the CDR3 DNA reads TGTGCCAGCAGCTCGGCCTCCCCCCCGGTGATAGTGAAGACCCAGTACTTC.

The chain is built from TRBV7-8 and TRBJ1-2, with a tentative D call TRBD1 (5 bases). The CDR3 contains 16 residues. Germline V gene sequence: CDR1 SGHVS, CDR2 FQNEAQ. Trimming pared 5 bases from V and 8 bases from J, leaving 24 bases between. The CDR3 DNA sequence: TGTGCCAGCAGCCCAACCACAAACCCAGGGAAGGGCGGCTACACCTTC. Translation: CASSPTTNPGKGGYTF.

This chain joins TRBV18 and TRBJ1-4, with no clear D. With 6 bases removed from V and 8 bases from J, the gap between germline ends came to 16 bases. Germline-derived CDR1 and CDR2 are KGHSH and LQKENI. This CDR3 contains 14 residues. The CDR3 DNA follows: TGTGCCAGCTCGCGGACGGGGAGCGGGGAAAAACTGTTTTTT. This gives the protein CASSRTGSGEKLFF.

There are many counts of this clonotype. The DNA for the CDR3 is TGTGCCAGCAGTTACTCGGGACAGCCTAACTATGGCTACACCTTC. It specifies CASSYSGQPNYGYTF. The gene calls are TRBV6-5 and TRBJ1-2, with 7 bases lining up with TRBD1. V lost 0 bases to trimming and J lost 0 bases; unmatched junction nucleotides: 1. The CDR3 loop spans 15 amino acids. The germline CDR1 and CDR2 sequences are MNHEY and SVGAGI.

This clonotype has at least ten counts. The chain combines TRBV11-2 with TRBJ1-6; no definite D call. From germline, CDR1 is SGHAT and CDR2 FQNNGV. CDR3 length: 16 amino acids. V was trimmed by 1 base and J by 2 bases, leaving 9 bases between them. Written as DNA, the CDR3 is TGTGCCAGCAGCTTAGCCCCCGGGGCCTATAATTCACCCCTCCACTTT. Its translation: CASSLAPGAYNSPLHF.

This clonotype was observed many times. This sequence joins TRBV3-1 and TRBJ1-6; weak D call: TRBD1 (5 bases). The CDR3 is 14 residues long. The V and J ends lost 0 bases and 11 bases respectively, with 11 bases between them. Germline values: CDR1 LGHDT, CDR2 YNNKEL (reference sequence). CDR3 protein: CASSQEQGRTPLHF. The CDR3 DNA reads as TGTGCCAGCAGCCAAGAGCAGGGAAGAACACCCCTCCACTTT. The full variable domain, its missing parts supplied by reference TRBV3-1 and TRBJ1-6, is DTAVSQTPKYLVTQMGNDKSIKCEQNLGHDTMYWYKQDSKKFLKIMFSYNNKELIINETVPNRFSPKSPDKAHLNLHINSLELGDSAVYFCASSQEQGRTPLHFGNGTRLTVT.

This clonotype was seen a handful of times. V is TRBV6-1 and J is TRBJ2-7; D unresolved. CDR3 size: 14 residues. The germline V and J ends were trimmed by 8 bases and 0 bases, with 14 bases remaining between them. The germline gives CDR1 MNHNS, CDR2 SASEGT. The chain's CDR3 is CASRAAAPSYEQYF. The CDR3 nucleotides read TGTGCCAGCCGGGCGGCAGCGCCCTCCTACGAGCAGTACTTC.

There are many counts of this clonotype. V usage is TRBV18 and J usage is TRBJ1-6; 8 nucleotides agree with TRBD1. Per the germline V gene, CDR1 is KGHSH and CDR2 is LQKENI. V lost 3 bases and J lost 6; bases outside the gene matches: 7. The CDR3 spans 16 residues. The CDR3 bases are TGTGCCAGCTCACCCAGCGACAGGGGAGGTAATTCACCCCTCCACTTT. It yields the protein CASSPSDRGGNSPLHF.

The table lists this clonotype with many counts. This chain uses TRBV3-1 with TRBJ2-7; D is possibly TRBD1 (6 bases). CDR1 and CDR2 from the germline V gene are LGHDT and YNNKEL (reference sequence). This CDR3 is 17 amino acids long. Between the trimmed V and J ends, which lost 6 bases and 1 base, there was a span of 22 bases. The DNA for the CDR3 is TGTGCCAGCAGTCATGGCCCCCTGGGGGCTAGGTCCTACGAGCAGTACTTC. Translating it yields CASSHGPLGARSYEQYF.

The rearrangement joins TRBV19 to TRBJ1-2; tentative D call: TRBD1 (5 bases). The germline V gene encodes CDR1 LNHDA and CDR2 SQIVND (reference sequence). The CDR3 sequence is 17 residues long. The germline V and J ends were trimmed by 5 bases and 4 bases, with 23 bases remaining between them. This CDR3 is CASSLAGSGGIGYGYTF. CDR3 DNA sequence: TGTGCCAGTAGTTTAGCCGGTTCTGGGGGGATTGGCTATGGCTACACCTTC.

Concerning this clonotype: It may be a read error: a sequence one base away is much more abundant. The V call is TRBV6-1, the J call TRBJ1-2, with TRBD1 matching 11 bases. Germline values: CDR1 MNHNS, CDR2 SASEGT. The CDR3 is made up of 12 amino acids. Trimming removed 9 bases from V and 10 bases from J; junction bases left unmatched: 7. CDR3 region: CASWTGGHDYTF. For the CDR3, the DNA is TGTGCCAGTTGGACAGGGGGCCATGACTACACCTTC.

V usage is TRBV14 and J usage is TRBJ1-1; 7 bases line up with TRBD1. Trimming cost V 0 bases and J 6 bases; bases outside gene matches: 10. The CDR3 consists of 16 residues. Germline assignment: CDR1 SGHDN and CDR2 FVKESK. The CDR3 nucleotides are TGTGCCAGCAGCCAAGATTCCGGGACAGTAAGCTCTGAAGCTTTCTTT. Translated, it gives CASSQDSGTVSSEAFF.

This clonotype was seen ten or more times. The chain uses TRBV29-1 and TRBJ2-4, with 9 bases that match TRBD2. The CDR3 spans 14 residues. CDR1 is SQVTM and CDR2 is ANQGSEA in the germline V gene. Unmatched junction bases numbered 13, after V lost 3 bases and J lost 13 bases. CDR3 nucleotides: TGCAGCGTTGAGTGGTCACCGCGGAGCGGGGGGCAGTACTTC. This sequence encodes CSVEWSPRSGGQYF.

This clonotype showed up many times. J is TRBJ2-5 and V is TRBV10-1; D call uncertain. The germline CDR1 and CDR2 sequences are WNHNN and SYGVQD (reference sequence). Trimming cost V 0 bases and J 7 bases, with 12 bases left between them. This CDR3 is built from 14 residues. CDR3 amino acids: CASSESSTVGTQYF. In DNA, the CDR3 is TGCGCCAGCAGTGAGTCGTCGACGGTGGGGACCCAGTACTTC.